These T cell receptor beta chains were read from a single sample in a study of T cell repertoires in cytomegalovirus infection. Using its own MiXCR run on the reads, TCRdb lists one record per CDR3 protein. The sample lists around 710,000 distinct CDR3 sequences, about 29% occurring once. What these receptors recognize is not known. The material was cultured CD8+ T cells from PBMCs, obtained from culture after CMV antigen stimulation. Receptor source: a human donor in good health (CMV status not recorded). Some clones in this sample may be carry-over from other donors' samples. The CDR3 runs from the conserved cysteine through the conserved F or W. The D gene is left open where the match is weak. Clone size is given for some rows only: seen once, a few or many times, or a class if the clone is expanded.

TRBV12-3/TRBV12-4	TRBJ2-6	.	few	TGTGCCAGCAGCGGATTAGAGAGGGCTGGGGCCAACGTCCTGACTTTC	CASSGLERAGANVLTF
TRBV10-3	TRBJ2-3	.	.	TGTGCCATCAGTGAGTCGTCAGATAGCACAGATACGCAGTATTTT	CAISESSDSTDTQYF
TRBV7-9	TRBJ2-1	TRBD1	few	TGTGCCAGCAGCTTAGGTCTTTTTAAGGGACAGGGGGGAAATGAGCAGTTCTTC	CASSLGLFKGQGGNEQFF
TRBV7-8	TRBJ2-5	TRBD2	many	TGTGCCAGCAGCTTTTTAGCGGGGGGAGCAGAGACCCAGTACTTC	CASSFLAGGAETQYF
TRBV4-3	TRBJ2-2	TRBD1	.	TGCGCCAGCAGCCAACCGGACAGGGGCAACACCGGGGAGCTGTTTTTT	CASSQPDRGNTGELFF
TRBV19	TRBJ2-1	.	.	TGTGCCAGTAGTATCGGAAGCTCCTACAATGAGCAGTTCTTC	CASSIGSSYNEQFF
TRBV13	TRBJ2-5	.	few	TGTGCCAGCAGCTTAGGAGGGGGGACCGAGACCCAGTACTTC	CASSLGGGTETQYF
TRBV29-1	TRBJ1-1	.	.	TGCAGCGTATCTGACCCGGACTACCTGGGGACTGAAGCTTTCTTT	CSVSDPDYLGTEAFF
TRBV4-3	TRBJ1-2	.	.	TGCGCCAGCAGCCACCGGACAGAAACAGTCTATGGCTACACCTTC	CASSHRTETVYGYTF
TRBV4-1	TRBJ2-7	TRBD1	few	TGCGCCAGCAGCCAAGGGGACAGGGCCAATTACGAGCAGTACTTC	CASSQGDRANYEQYF
TRBV27	TRBJ1-1	.	.	TGTGCCAGCAGTCCTAATTTATATGACCTTTGGACTGAAGCTTTCTTT	CASSPNLYDLWTEAFF
TRBV28	TRBJ2-3	.	few	TGTGCCAGCAGCTGGGCCGAGTCAGATACGCAGTATTTT	CASSWAESDTQYF
TRBV28	TRBJ1-4	TRBD1	few	TGTGCCAGCAGTCAATACAGGGGGCGCCCTGAAAAACTGTTTTTT	CASSQYRGRPEKLFF
TRBV6-1	TRBJ2-7	.	few	TGTGCCAGCAGTGAATCCCTCGAGCAGTACTTC	CASSESLEQYF
TRBV6-6	TRBJ1-5	.	.	TGTGCCAGCAGTTATATAACGGGAAACGGCAATCAGCCCCAGCATTTT	CASSYITGNGNQPQHF
TRBV27	TRBJ2-7	TRBD1	few	TGTGCCAGCAAACCTGCAGGGGGTAGCTCCTACGAGCAGTACTTC	CASKPAGGSSYEQYF
TRBV20-1	TRBJ2-7	.	once	TGCAGTGCAGAGAGGGGGGGAGGGGTCGAGCAGTACTTC	CSAERGGGVEQYF
TRBV13	TRBJ2-4	TRBD1	few	TGTGCCAGCAGCTGGGACAGGGGAAACATTCAGTACTTC	CASSWDRGNIQYF
TRBV10-3	TRBJ2-7	.	few	TGTGCCATCACACAAGGTCGGGAGCAGTACTTC	CAITQGREQYF
TRBV2	TRBJ1-6	.	.	TGTGCCAGCATTACAGGCAATTCACCCCTCCACTTT	CASITGNSPLHF
TRBV6-5	TRBJ1-1	TRBD1	.	TGTGCCAGCAGTTACTCGATTAGGGGGCACTCTGAAGCTTTCTTT	CASSYSIRGHSEAFF
TRBV29-1	TRBJ2-1	TRBD2	.	TGCAGCGTTGAAACCAGCGGGGGGGCCCGGGAGCAGTTCTTC	CSVETSGGAREQFF
TRBV25-1	TRBJ2-4	TRBD2	.	TGTGCCAGTGGGGAGGGCGACATTCAGTACTTC	CASGEGDIQYF
TRBV7-9	TRBJ1-1	TRBD1	.	TGTGCCAGCAGTGGACAGGGCATGAACACTGAAGCTTTCTTT	CASSGQGMNTEAFF
TRBV19	TRBJ1-1	.	.	TGTGCCACCCTCGGACGGGACACTGAAGCTTTCTTT	CATLGRDTEAFF
TRBV20-1	TRBJ2-7	TRBD2	.	TGCAGTGCTAGAGATGCGGCTAGCGGGGAGATCCGGTACTTC	CSARDAASGEIRYF
TRBV4-1	TRBJ2-3	.	.	TGCGCCAGCAGCCGACGGGGGCCCGATACGCAGTATTTT	CASSRRGPDTQYF
TRBV18	TRBJ1-2	TRBD1	.	TGTGACCCTATTGGACAGGGTCATGGCTACACCTTC	CDPIGQGHGYTF
TRBV28	TRBJ2-2	TRBD2	once	TGCGCCAGCAGTTATTCTGGTATCGGGGGGGAAGAGTTTTTT	CASSYSGIGGEEFF
TRBV7-6	TRBJ2-7	.	.	TGTGCCAGCAGCCCCCCGACTAGTTCCTACGAGCAGTACTTC	CASSPPTSSYEQYF
TRBV7-6	TRBJ2-3	TRBD2	.	TGTGCCAGCAGGGCTAGCGGGGGCACAGATACGCAGTATTTT	CASRASGGTDTQYF
TRBV25-1	TRBJ2-2	TRBD1	.	TGTGCCAGCAGTGGGGACAGGGCGGACACCGGGGAGCTGTTTTTT	CASSGDRADTGELFF